Listed here are 25 T cell receptor beta chains from one sample, sequenced in a study of T cell responses to AZD1222 COVID-19 vaccine. Sequencing was performed with immunoSEQ multiplex PCR; in TCRdb, only in-frame clones are kept and a portion is missing. The sample includes roughly 150,000 clones, 70% to 90% of them seen just once. Material: peripheral blood, obtained on day 0 of AZD1222 vaccination. The receptors derive from an adult in good health.

The chain carries TRBV7-2 and TRBJ2-3; D unclear. This CDR3 has 19 amino acids. CDR1 is SGHTA and CDR2 is FQGNSA in the germline V gene. Trimming shortened V by 5 bases and J by 0 bases, and 24 bases separated the two germline ends. As DNA, the CDR3 is TGTGCCAGCAGCCACCGATTCCTCCCCGGCCCCGCTAGCACAGATACGCAGTATTTT. Residues: CASSHRFLPGPASTDTQYF.

This sequence joins TRBV14 and TRBJ2-2; D gene unclear. Germline assignment: CDR1 SGHDN and CDR2 FVKESK. Trimming removed 4 bases from V and 1 base from J, with 13 bases in between. CDR3 length: 16 residues. The CDR3 here is CASSLLAGLNTGELFF. The CDR3 DNA sequence: TGTGCCAGCAGCCTTCTGGCCGGGCTGAACACCGGGGAGCTGTTTTTT.

The chain links TRBV30 to TRBJ2-1; D gene ambiguous. The CDR3 covers 16 residues. CDR1 is GTSNPN and CDR2 is SVGIG in the germline V gene (reference sequence). V gave up 2 bases and J gave up 0 bases, with 14 bases separating them. This chain's CDR3 is CAWSYPDRSSYNEQFF. DNA for the CDR3: TGTGCCTGGAGTTATCCGGACCGGAGCTCCTACAATGAGCAGTTCTTC.

The V gene is TRBV6-5, the J gene TRBJ1-1; the D is unclear. Trimming cost V 7 bases and J 3 bases, with 9 bases left between them. This CDR3 is 12 amino acids long. CDR1 and CDR2 (germline): MNHEY, SVGAGI. CDR3 amino acids: CASKRADTEAFF. CDR3 in DNA: TGTGCCAGCAAAAGGGCTGACACTGAAGCTTTCTTT.

This chain links TRBV5-4 with TRBJ1-2; no firm D call. Trimming pared 4 bases from V and 5 bases from J, leaving 15 bases between. CDR1 is SGHNT, CDR2 YYREEE, per germline (reference sequence). The CDR3 has 14 amino acids. The CDR3 sequence is CASSPWEGVYGYTF. As DNA, the CDR3 is TGTGCCAGCAGCCCCTGGGAGGGAGTTTATGGCTACACCTTC.

The chain links TRBV3-1 (or the pseudogene TRBV3-2) to TRBJ1-2; D ambiguous. Trimming left V 1 base short and J 7 bases short, with 10 bases between. The CDR3 consists of 13 residues. Germline assignment: CDR1 LGHDT and CDR2 YNNKEL (reference sequence). The CDR3 region has the DNA TGTGCCAGCAGCCAAGGTATTGGGGTTGGCTACACCTTC. Amino acid sequence: CASSQGIGVGYTF.

DNA for the CDR3: TGTGCCAGCTCCCCCTTAAGGCAGGACAATGAGCAGTTCTTC. Its translation: CASSPLRQDNEQFF. The V and J genes are TRBV18 and TRBJ2-1; D gene uncertain. Germline V gene sequence: CDR1 KGHSH, CDR2 LQKENI. There are 14 residues in the CDR3. Trimming left V 6 bases short and J 5 bases short, with 14 bases between. The full variable domain, completed using reference TRBV18 and TRBJ2-1, is NAGVMQNPRHLVRRRGQEARLRCSPMKGHSHVYWYRQLPEEGLKFMVYLQKENIIDESGMPKERFSAEFPKEGPSILRIQQVVRGDSAAYFCASSPLRQDNEQFFGPGTRLTVL.

This clone is a singleton in its sample. This chain connects TRBV27 to TRBJ2-6, with 9 bases fitting TRBD1. The CDR3 is 20 residues long. V was clipped by 3 bases and J by 0 bases; unmatched bases: 12. Germline CDR1 reads MNHEY; CDR2 reads SMNVEV (reference sequence). CDR3 DNA: TGTGCCAGCAGTTTCCTACGACAGGGGGTTCACCACTCTGGGGCCAACGTCCTGACTTTC. It yields the protein CASSFLRQGVHHSGANVLTF.

This chain connects TRBV4-3 to TRBJ1-2; no clear D gene. The CDR3 totals 13 residues. The germline CDR1 and CDR2 sequences are LGHNA and YSLEER. The V end was cut by 4 bases, the J end by 7 bases, with 13 bases between. The CDR3 region has the DNA TGCGCCAGCAGCCCCGATAAGGCTCGTGGCTACACCTTC. It encodes CASSPDKARGYTF.

This clone was observed a handful of times. V usage is TRBV6-2 or TRBV6-3 and J usage is TRBJ1-5; TRBD1 might be the D (5 bases). V lost 2 bases, J lost 4 bases, and 15 bases lay in between. In germline, CDR1 is MNHEY, CDR2 SVGEGT. This CDR3 comprises 16 residues. The CDR3 coding sequence is TGTGCCAGCAGTTACGGTACAGGTCGGGGGAATCAGCCCCAGCATTTT. Protein: CASSYGTGRGNQPQHF.

The chain links TRBV3-1 (or the pseudogene TRBV3-2) to TRBJ1-6; TRBD1 might be the D (6 bases). The CDR3 loop spans 15 amino acids. CDR1 is LGHDT, CDR2 YNNKEL, per germline (reference sequence). The V and J ends lost 4 bases and 12 bases respectively, with 19 bases between them. CDR3 in amino acids: CASSLYGGGLQPLHF. CDR3 nucleotide sequence: TGTGCCAGCAGCCTCTATGGGGGGGGCTTGCAACCCCTCCACTTT.

This chain uses TRBV19 with TRBJ1-2; 7 bases are shared with TRBD1. This CDR3 has 14 residues. CDR1 is LNHDA, CDR2 SQIVND, per germline (reference sequence). V shed 6 bases and J 0 bases; nucleotides not matched to a gene: 4. Here the CDR3 reads CASRRGGANYGYTF. DNA of the CDR3: TGTGCCAGTAGGAGAGGGGGCGCTAACTATGGCTACACCTTC.

V usage is TRBV27 and J usage is TRBJ2-1; 7 positions match TRBD1. CDR3 length equals 16 residues. Germline CDR1 is MNHEY and CDR2 is SMNVEV (reference sequence). The J segment lost 4 bases and the V segment lost 3 bases, leaving 9 bases of the junction unmatched. CDR3: CASSFSSQGRYNEQFF. CDR3 DNA sequence: TGTGCCAGCAGTTTTTCGTCACAGGGGAGATACAATGAGCAGTTCTTC.

V gene TRBV19 combines with J gene TRBJ2-3, with 7 bases lining up with TRBD2. With V trimmed by 7 bases and J by 3 bases, 13 bases remained unmatched. Germline CDR1 is LNHDA and CDR2 is SQIVND (reference sequence). The CDR3 extends over 16 amino acids. CDR3 loop: CASTQKLAQGTDTQYF. The CDR3 nucleotides read TGTGCCAGTACCCAAAAACTAGCGCAGGGTACAGATACGCAGTATTTT.

CDR3 DNA sequence: TGTGCCAGCAGTTACGAGAGGAACACTGAAGCTTTCTTT. It yields the protein CASSYERNTEAFF. The chain joins TRBV6-5 to TRBJ1-1, with D uncertain. Germline V lookup: CDR1 MNHEY, CDR2 SVGAGI. V was trimmed by 2 bases and J by 1 base, leaving 5 bases between them. The CDR3 contains 13 residues.

The rearrangement links TRBV11-3 to TRBJ2-7; D tentatively fits TRBD1 or TRBD2 (5 bases each). The length of the CDR3 is 12 residues. V lost 6 bases to trimming and J lost 4 bases, with 10 bases between them. Germline V gene data show CDR1 as SGHNT and CDR2 as YENEEA. CDR3 nucleotides: TGTGCCAGCAGAGTGGGGGAGTACGAGCAGTACTTC. Translation: CASRVGEYEQYF.

The J gene is TRBJ1-1, the V gene TRBV7-9; 9 bases map to TRBD1. The germline V gene has CDR1 SEHNR and CDR2 FQNEAQ (reference sequence). The V segment lost 5 bases and the J segment 11 bases; nucleotides outside the gene matches: 6. CDR3 length equals 12 residues. The CDR3 nucleotides read TGTGCCAGCAGCCGGGACAGGGTTGAGGCTTTCTTT. It yields the protein CASSRDRVEAFF.

The V call is TRBV14, the J call TRBJ2-3; TRBD2 might be the D (5 bases). CDR1 SGHDN and CDR2 FVKESK come from the germline V gene. The CDR3 runs to 15 residues. Trimming left V 3 bases short and J 2 bases short, with 12 bases between. DNA of the CDR3: TGTGCCAGCAGCCACAGCCCCGGACTCACAGATACGCAGTATTTT. It yields the protein CASSHSPGLTDTQYF. The full variable domain, its missing parts supplied by reference TRBV14 and TRBJ2-3, is EAGVTQFPSHSVIEKGQTVTLRCDPISGHDNLYWYRRVMGKEIKFLLHFVKESKQDESGMPNNRFLAERTGGTYSTLKVQPAELEDSGVYFCASSHSPGLTDTQYFGPGTRLTVL.

The rearrangement joins TRBV5-4 to TRBJ2-7; D tentatively fits TRBD1 or TRBD2 (5 bases each). This CDR3 comprises 15 residues. Trimming cost V 2 bases and J 9 bases, with 21 bases left between them. The germline CDR1 and CDR2 sequences are SGHNT and YYREEE (reference sequence). The CDR3 coding sequence is TGTGCCAGCAGCTTCGGGGCCGGACTGAACGTGGCGCAGTACTTC. Translating it yields CASSFGAGLNVAQYF.

The chain links TRBV30 to TRBJ1-1; D ambiguous. Germline V gene lookup returns CDR1 GTSNPN and CDR2 SVGIG (reference sequence). The CDR3 runs 12 residues. V lost 0 bases, J lost 6 bases, and 8 bases lay in between. CDR3 loop: CAWSVPGPEAFF. In DNA form, the CDR3 reads TGTGCCTGGAGTGTCCCGGGCCCTGAAGCTTTCTTT.

A single count supports this clone. This sequence joins TRBV30 and TRBJ2-7, with 11 bases aligning to TRBD1. CDR3 length equals 13 residues. V dropped 8 bases and J dropped 4; count of bases not matched to a gene: 7. Germline CDR1 GTSNPN, CDR2 SVGIG (reference sequence). CDR3 in DNA: TGTGCCCGAACCGGGACAGGGGGGTACGAGCAGTACTTC. The encoded protein is CARTGTGGYEQYF.

The chain carries TRBV28 and TRBJ1-1; D ambiguous. Trimming shortened V by 6 bases and J by 0 bases, and 5 bases separated the two germline ends. The CDR3 spans 12 residues. Germline-derived CDR1 and CDR2 are MDHEN and SYDVKM. The CDR3 bases are TGTGCCAGCAGCGTCATGAACACTGAAGCTTTCTTT. Translation: CASSVMNTEAFF.

V and J are TRBV30 and TRBJ2-5; 7 bases are shared with TRBD2. There are 15 residues in the CDR3. CDR1 is GTSNPN, CDR2 SVGIG, per germline (reference sequence). V lost 0 bases and J lost 5; bases outside the gene matches: 9. The CDR3 DNA sequence: TGTGCCTGGAGTGTACAAAGCGGGAATAGGGAGACCCAGTACTTC. This sequence encodes CAWSVQSGNRETQYF.

The CDR3 DNA reads as TGTGCCAGCAGCCAGGGGGACAGGGGCTACTCCTACGAGCAGTACTTC. Translating it yields CASSQGDRGYSYEQYF. The rearrangement links TRBV5-4 to TRBJ2-7; 10 positions match TRBD1. The CDR3 sequence is 16 residues long. Germline V gene lookup returns CDR1 SGHNT and CDR2 YYREEE (reference sequence). V was clipped by 4 bases and J by 0 bases; unmatched bases: 7.

This chain joins TRBV10-3 and TRBJ1-5; D gene uncertain. The CDR3 consists of 14 residues. CDR1 ENHRY and CDR2 SYGVKD come from the germline V gene. Trimming took 6 bases from V and 4 from J, leaving 13 bases between them. CDR3 nucleotides: TGTGCCATCAGCGAGACTCCTATTAATCAGCCCCAGCATTTT. Encoded protein: CAISETPINQPQHF.